These 16 T cell receptor beta chains originate from one sample sequenced in a study of regulatory T cells in long-lasting Graves disease. As to time point: persistent/refractory GD, antithyroid drugs over 5 years with positive TRAb. Extracted PBMC RNA gave rise to the TCR library. The authors built TCR beta libraries using iRepertoire HTBI primers and Arm-PCR of CDR3 regions. TCRdb reprocessed the multiplex PCR reads with MiXCR, giving one entry per CDR3 protein. The sample holds about 470,000 distinct CDR3 sequences, under 25% seen once. Sample: peripheral blood mononuclear cells (PBMCs), taken when the disease was refractory, from a patient treated with antithyroid drugs. The receptor source for this set is a female donor with Graves disease.

The rearrangement links TRBV30 to TRBJ2-7, with D possibly TRBD2 on 6 matching bases. The V and J ends lost 0 bases and 5 bases respectively, with 14 bases between them. In germline, CDR1 is GTSNPN, CDR2 SVGIG (reference sequence). This CDR3 is 14 amino acids long. As DNA, the CDR3 is TGTGCCTGGAGTGTACGGCGGGACGGCGACGAGCAGTACTTC. Residues: CAWSVRRDGDEQYF.

This clonotype occurred once. The chain carries TRBV28 and TRBJ2-3; D uncertain. The germline CDR1 and CDR2 sequences are MDHEN and SYDVKM. The CDR3 is 13 amino acids. Trimming stripped 3 bases from V and 2 bases from J, with 6 bases between. The CDR3 bases are TGTGCCAGCAGTTTCTATTTCACAGATACGCAGTATTTT. Amino acid sequence: CASSFYFTDTQYF.

This clonotype appeared many times. V usage is TRBV29-1 and J usage is TRBJ2-2; possibly TRBD1 or TRBD2 for D (7 bases each). Germline CDR1 reads SQVTM; CDR2 reads ANQGSEA. This CDR3 region has 15 residues. Trimming took off 8 bases at V and 6 bases at J, with 22 bases between the two ends. CDR3: CSLFRGGGKSGELFF. The CDR3 DNA reads as TGCAGCCTTTTTCGGGGAGGGGGCAAGTCCGGGGAGCTGTTTTTT.

In this sample, this clonotype turned up many times. The V call is TRBV5-5, the J call TRBJ1-2, with TRBD1 matching over 8 bases. The CDR3 loop spans 14 amino acids. Germline lookup yields CDR1 SGHKS and CDR2 YYEKEE (reference sequence). V shed 5 bases, J shed 2 bases, and the junction held 5 bases outside the gene matches. CDR3 DNA: TGTGCCAGCAGAAAAGGACAGGGCAACTATGGCTACACCTTC. Amino acids: CASRKGQGNYGYTF.

This clonotype was counted between two and nine times. V gene TRBV9 combines with J gene TRBJ1-1; 8 nucleotides match TRBD1. After removal of 0 bases from V and 5 bases from J, the junction contained 12 bases not matched to a gene. This CDR3 is built from 17 residues. Germline V gives CDR1 SGDLS, CDR2 YYNGEE. The CDR3 sequence: CASSVDAGGAGRTEAFF. In nucleotides, the CDR3 is TGTGCCAGCAGCGTAGACGCAGGGGGCGCCGGGAGGACTGAAGCTTTCTTT.

There are many counts of this clonotype. The rearrangement uses TRBV28 and TRBJ1-2; 8 bases are a match to TRBD1. The V gene's germline CDR1 is MDHEN and CDR2 SYDVKM. Germline trimming cut 6 bases from V and 3 bases from J; bases unmatched to any gene: 9. This CDR3 is built from 15 residues. The chain's CDR3 is CASSPSRGLDYGYTF. CDR3 DNA: TGTGCCAGCAGCCCCTCCAGGGGGCTGGACTATGGCTACACCTTC.

Concerning this clonotype: With a much larger clone just one base away, this may be a read error. This rearrangement joins TRBV6-2 or TRBV6-3 to TRBJ2-7, with a possible D match to TRBD2 (6 bases). The germline V gene encodes CDR1 MNHEY and CDR2 SVGEGT. The CDR3 extends over 14 amino acids. Trimming removed 8 bases at V and 2 bases at J, with 16 bases between. The CDR3 is CASQGTGATYEQYF. DNA for the CDR3: TGTGCCAGCCAGGGAACGGGAGCCACCTACGAGCAGTACTTC.

This clonotype was recorded many times. A junction end diverges from the germline sequence, so it may reflect a read error. The chain joins TRBV11-2 to TRBJ2-7; D uncertain. This CDR3 region has 12 residues. Germline V lookup: CDR1 SGHAT, CDR2 FQNNGV. CDR3 DNA: TGTGCCAGCAGCTTTAGCTCCCACGAGCAGTACTTC. This encodes CASSFSSHEQYF.

This clonotype has a handful of counts. The chain carries TRBV18 and TRBJ1-2; D unclear. CDR1 is KGHSH and CDR2 is LQKENI in the germline V gene. CDR3 size: 15 residues. V shed 3 bases and J shed 0 bases, with 11 bases lying between them. CDR3 loop: CASSPYLTANYGYTF. CDR3 DNA sequence: TGTGCCAGCTCACCTTACCTAACAGCTAACTATGGCTACACCTTC. The whole variable domain, remainder taken from reference TRBV18 and TRBJ1-2, is NAGVMQNPRHLVRRRGQEARLRCSPMKGHSHVYWYRQLPEEGLKFMVYLQKENIIDESGMPKERFSAEFPKEGPSILRIQQVVRGDSAAYFCASSPYLTANYGYTFGSGTRLTVV.

CDR3 residues: CASRVGGDGLNEQFF. The CDR3 nucleotides are TGTGCCAGCAGAGTAGGGGGCGACGGTTTAAATGAGCAGTTCTTC. V usage is TRBV28 and J usage is TRBJ2-1, with 7 bases that match TRBD1. The CDR3 is 15 residues long. V was pared by 6 bases and J by 7 bases, with 12 bases of the junction left unmatched. CDR1 is MDHEN, CDR2 SYDVKM, per germline.

About this clonotype: A much more abundant neighbour one base away suggests this may be a read error. The chain joins TRBV5-4 to TRBJ1-2; no reliable D call. V was trimmed by 5 bases and J by 4 bases, leaving 6 bases between them. The CDR3 consists of 11 residues. CDR1 is SGHNT and CDR2 is YYREEE in the germline V gene (reference sequence). The CDR3 reads CASSYTYGYTF. The CDR3, as DNA: TGTGCCAGCAGTTACACCTATGGCTACACCTTC.

This clonotype was picked up a small number of times. The chain carries TRBV20-1 and TRBJ1-2; no definite D call. Germline CDR1 DFQATT, CDR2 SNEGSKA (reference sequence). The V end was cut by 3 bases, the J end by 3 bases, with 14 bases between. CDR3 size: 14 residues. CDR3 sequence: CSASFSGPYYGYTF. In DNA form, the CDR3 reads TGCAGTGCTAGTTTCTCGGGTCCATACTATGGCTACACCTTC.

The chain links TRBV6-1 to TRBJ2-1; 9 bases agree with TRBD1. The CDR3 length is 15 residues. The ends lost 6 bases at V and 5 bases at J; junction bases unmatched: 8. Germline values: CDR1 MNHNS, CDR2 SASEGT. Here the CDR3 reads CASSDPGTGNNEQFF. In nucleotides, the CDR3 is TGTGCCAGCAGCGATCCAGGGACAGGGAACAATGAGCAGTTCTTC.

The gene calls are TRBV20-1 and TRBJ1-5; possibly TRBD1 for D (6 bases). Between the trimmed V and J ends, which lost 5 bases and 6 bases, there was a span of 11 bases. The CDR3 length is 12 residues. Per germline, CDR1 DFQATT and CDR2 SNEGSKA (reference sequence). CDR3 protein: CSAGTQSQPQHF. As DNA, the CDR3 is TGCAGTGCTGGGACACAGAGTCAGCCCCAGCATTTT.

The chain couples TRBV5-1 to TRBJ2-7; D unclear. CDR1 is SGHRS, CDR2 YFSETQ, per germline. The length of the CDR3 is 13 residues. Trimming pared 5 bases from V and 3 bases from J, leaving 12 bases between. The CDR3 loop reads CASSYTINYEQYF. The CDR3 DNA reads as TGCGCCAGCAGTTACACAATAAACTACGAGCAGTACTTC.

The genes are TRBV7-6 and TRBJ2-5; D ambiguous. The CDR3 runs to 12 residues. CDR1 is SGHVS and CDR2 is FNYEAQ in the germline V gene. V gave up 1 base and J gave up 10 bases, with 10 bases separating them. The CDR3 DNA reads as TGTGCCAGCAGCTTAGGAGGAGACCGCCAGTACTTC. Encoded protein: CASSLGGDRQYF.